This is a list of T cell receptor beta chains from one sample in a study of cytomegalovirus exposure and HLA in healthy donors. The table came from immunoSEQ multiplex PCR; TCRdb's copy has only in-frame clones and leaves some out. The repertoire holds around 200,000 clones, with 75% to 90% as singletons. The specimen was PBMCs. The receptor set was obtained from a man aged 40-49 years in good health and CMV-seropositive. Both conserved end residues are part of each CDR3. The order of the fields is clone size, J gene, V gene, D gene, CDR3 DNA, CDR3 protein. D genes are given only for firm matches. Some rows mark clone size as missing; the rest say once, few, many or name a class of expanded clone.

clone_size: once; j_call: TRBJ1-1; v_call: TRBV19; d_call: TRBD1; cdr3_nt: TGTGCCAGTAGTATGGTCGGGACAGGGCACACTGAAGCTTTCTTT; cdr3_aa: CASSMVGTGHTEAFF
clone_size: .; j_call: TRBJ1-3; v_call: TRBV30; d_call: .; cdr3_nt: TGTGCCTGGAGCCCAGTAGGAAACACCATATATTTT; cdr3_aa: CAWSPVGNTIYF
clone_size: .; j_call: TRBJ2-5; v_call: TRBV5-3; d_call: .; cdr3_nt: TGTGCCAGAAGCCCAACAGGGAGAGAGACCCAGTACTTC; cdr3_aa: CARSPTGRETQYF
clone_size: few; j_call: TRBJ1-3; v_call: TRBV2; d_call: TRBD1; cdr3_nt: TGTGCCAGCAGTCAGGCCAGGGGGACTGGAAACACCATATATTTT; cdr3_aa: CASSQARGTGNTIYF
clone_size: few; j_call: TRBJ2-7; v_call: TRBV18; d_call: TRBD1; cdr3_nt: TGTGCCAGCTCATCCCGGGACAGGGGGCCCTACGAGCAGTACTTC; cdr3_aa: CASSSRDRGPYEQYF
clone_size: few; j_call: TRBJ2-3; v_call: TRBV5-1; d_call: TRBD2; cdr3_nt: TGCGCCAGCAGCTCCATTAGCGGGGGGCGAGCAGATACGCAGTATTTT; cdr3_aa: CASSSISGGRADTQYF
clone_size: .; j_call: TRBJ2-2; v_call: TRBV5-6; d_call: .; cdr3_nt: TGTGCCAGCAGCTTGGCTACAGGGATGGGCCCAAACACCGGGGAGCTGTTTTTT; cdr3_aa: CASSLATGMGPNTGELFF
clone_size: .; j_call: TRBJ2-7; v_call: TRBV7-8; d_call: .; cdr3_nt: TGTGCCAGCAGCGCCGCCCCGGGCGAGCAGTACTTC; cdr3_aa: CASSAAPGEQYF
clone_size: .; j_call: TRBJ2-7; v_call: TRBV19; d_call: .; cdr3_nt: TGTGCCAGTAGTCGGCTAGCCTTAAGCTCCTACGAGCAGTACTTC; cdr3_aa: CASSRLALSSYEQYF
clone_size: .; j_call: TRBJ2-2; v_call: TRBV19; d_call: .; cdr3_nt: TGTGCCAGTAGTCACCCTCGGGGGGCCACCGGGGAGCTGTTTTTT; cdr3_aa: CASSHPRGATGELFF
clone_size: .; j_call: TRBJ1-5; v_call: TRBV7-8; d_call: .; cdr3_nt: TGTGCCAGCAGCGCCCCACGGGGTTCCCTAAGCAATCAGCCCCAGCATTTT; cdr3_aa: CASSAPRGSLSNQPQHF
clone_size: .; j_call: TRBJ2-5; v_call: TRBV10-2; d_call: TRBD2; cdr3_nt: TGCGCCAGCAGTGAGCCACTAGCGGGGGGAGAGACCCAGTACTTC; cdr3_aa: CASSEPLAGGETQYF
clone_size: .; j_call: TRBJ2-3; v_call: TRBV9; d_call: TRBD2; cdr3_nt: TGTGCCAGCAGCGTAGCGGGTAGCGGGCGGGATACGCAGTATTTT; cdr3_aa: CASSVAGSGRDTQYF
clone_size: .; j_call: TRBJ2-7; v_call: TRBV7-9; d_call: TRBD1; cdr3_nt: TGTGCCAGCAGCCGCCTTACCGGGACAGGGCTAGGGGAGCAGTACTTC; cdr3_aa: CASSRLTGTGLGEQYF
clone_size: .; j_call: TRBJ2-3; v_call: TRBV30; d_call: .; cdr3_nt: TGTGCCTGGAGGGGAGGTCTTTCGCAGTATTTT; cdr3_aa: CAWRGGLSQYF
clone_size: .; j_call: TRBJ2-7; v_call: TRBV7-9; d_call: .; cdr3_nt: TGTGCCAGCAGCTTAGGAGGGATCGACGAGCAGTACTTC; cdr3_aa: CASSLGGIDEQYF
clone_size: .; j_call: TRBJ2-7; v_call: TRBV7-8; d_call: TRBD1; cdr3_nt: TGTGCCAGCAGCTCCTCCGGGACAGGGATCCACGAGCAGTACTTC; cdr3_aa: CASSSSGTGIHEQYF
clone_size: .; j_call: TRBJ2-2; v_call: TRBV7-2; d_call: TRBD1; cdr3_nt: TGTGCCAGCAGCTTTGGCACAGGGGGACGGACCACCAGCCGGGAGCTGTTTTTT; cdr3_aa: CASSFGTGGRTTSRELFF
clone_size: .; j_call: TRBJ1-3; v_call: TRBV6-6; d_call: TRBD1; cdr3_nt: TGTGCCAGCAGCCGCGCGGACAGGGGTCGACGGACCATATATTTT; cdr3_aa: CASSRADRGRRTIYF
clone_size: .; j_call: TRBJ2-7; v_call: TRBV5-8; d_call: TRBD1; cdr3_nt: TGTGCCAGCAGCCCGCCCCTTAAGACAGGGGGATTCTACGAGCAGTACTTC; cdr3_aa: CASSPPLKTGGFYEQYF
clone_size: .; j_call: TRBJ1-1; v_call: TRBV7-2; d_call: .; cdr3_nt: TGTGCCAGCAGCTATCGAGCCAAGAACACTGAAGCTTTCTTT; cdr3_aa: CASSYRAKNTEAFF
clone_size: .; j_call: TRBJ1-3; v_call: TRBV7-9; d_call: .; cdr3_nt: TGTGCCAGCAGCTCAGACAGGCCCGGAAACACCATATATTTT; cdr3_aa: CASSSDRPGNTIYF
clone_size: .; j_call: TRBJ2-5; v_call: TRBV6-4; d_call: TRBD2; cdr3_nt: TGTGCCAGCAGTGACTTGGGGGGGACTAGCGGGGGGGAACAAGAGACCCAGTACTTC; cdr3_aa: CASSDLGGTSGGEQETQYF
clone_size: .; j_call: TRBJ2-7; v_call: TRBV5-1; d_call: TRBD1; cdr3_nt: TGCGCCAGCAGCGAAGGACAGGGGACGTACGAGCAGTACTTC; cdr3_aa: CASSEGQGTYEQYF
clone_size: .; j_call: TRBJ2-5; v_call: TRBV28; d_call: .; cdr3_nt: TGTGCCAGCAGCCTACAGGGATTTACCCAGTACTTC; cdr3_aa: CASSLQGFTQYF
clone_size: .; j_call: TRBJ1-2; v_call: TRBV2; d_call: .; cdr3_nt: TGTGCCAGCAGTAACAGTATCTATGGCTACACCTTC; cdr3_aa: CASSNSIYGYTF
clone_size: .; j_call: TRBJ2-7; v_call: TRBV7-3; d_call: .; cdr3_nt: TGTGCCAGCAGCGCACAACAGGGTGCCTACGAGCAGTACTTC; cdr3_aa: CASSAQQGAYEQYF
clone_size: .; j_call: TRBJ2-3; v_call: TRBV7-6; d_call: TRBD2; cdr3_nt: TGTGCCAGCAGCTCCTCCATTAGCGGGGGGGCCATAGATACGCAGTATTTT; cdr3_aa: CASSSSISGGAIDTQYF
clone_size: .; j_call: TRBJ1-4; v_call: TRBV6-5; d_call: TRBD1; cdr3_nt: TGTGCCAGCAGGACCGGGACAGGGGAAAAACTGTTTTTT; cdr3_aa: CASRTGTGEKLFF
clone_size: .; j_call: TRBJ2-7; v_call: TRBV9; d_call: .; cdr3_nt: TGTGCCAGCAGCGTAGGACCGACTTACGAGCAGTACTTC; cdr3_aa: CASSVGPTYEQYF
clone_size: .; j_call: TRBJ2-2; v_call: TRBV19; d_call: .; cdr3_nt: TGTGCCAGTAGTATCCTAGCGACCACCGGGGAGCTGTTTTTT; cdr3_aa: CASSILATTGELFF
clone_size: .; j_call: TRBJ2-7; v_call: TRBV30; d_call: .; cdr3_nt: TGTGCCTGGCGGGGGGCCGCCTACGAGCAGTACTTC; cdr3_aa: CAWRGAAYEQYF
clone_size: .; j_call: TRBJ1-1; v_call: TRBV7-3; d_call: TRBD1; cdr3_nt: TGTGCCAGCAGACAGACAGGGGGCACTGAAGCTTTCTTT; cdr3_aa: CASRQTGGTEAFF
clone_size: .; j_call: TRBJ1-6; v_call: TRBV27; d_call: .; cdr3_nt: TGTGCCAGCAGTCCGGGGACGGGGGTTTTTAATTCACCCCTCCACTTT; cdr3_aa: CASSPGTGVFNSPLHF
clone_size: .; j_call: TRBJ2-7; v_call: TRBV4-3; d_call: .; cdr3_nt: TGCGCCAGCAGCCCCGTTATGGGGGCTCCCTACGAGCAGTACTTC; cdr3_aa: CASSPVMGAPYEQYF
clone_size: .; j_call: TRBJ2-7; v_call: TRBV27; d_call: TRBD2; cdr3_nt: TGTGCCAGCAGTCTCAGCGGGACCACCTACGAGCAGTACTTC; cdr3_aa: CASSLSGTTYEQYF
clone_size: .; j_call: TRBJ1-6; v_call: TRBV5-1; d_call: .; cdr3_nt: TGCGCCAGCAGCTGGACAGAACTTAATTCACCCCTCCACTTT; cdr3_aa: CASSWTELNSPLHF
clone_size: .; j_call: TRBJ2-7; v_call: TRBV4-1; d_call: .; cdr3_nt: TGCGCCAGCAGCCAAGGAGAGGCCAGAACTTCCGAGCAGTACTTC; cdr3_aa: CASSQGEARTSEQYF
clone_size: .; j_call: TRBJ2-1; v_call: TRBV11-2; d_call: .; cdr3_nt: TGTGCCAGCAGCTTAGGGAGTGAGCAGTTCTTC; cdr3_aa: CASSLGSEQFF
clone_size: .; j_call: TRBJ1-2; v_call: TRBV6-5; d_call: TRBD1; cdr3_nt: TGTGCCAGCAGTCCGACAGGGGGCCACTATGGCTACACCTTC; cdr3_aa: CASSPTGGHYGYTF
clone_size: .; j_call: TRBJ1-1; v_call: TRBV28; d_call: TRBD1; cdr3_nt: TGTGCCAGCTTGACAGGGGGCGATGAAGCTTTCTTT; cdr3_aa: CASLTGGDEAFF
clone_size: .; j_call: TRBJ1-2; v_call: TRBV5-5; d_call: TRBD1; cdr3_nt: TGTGCCAGCAGCCCCGGTGTTGGACAGGGATACGTGGGCTATGGCTACACCTTC; cdr3_aa: CASSPGVGQGYVGYGYTF
clone_size: .; j_call: TRBJ2-7; v_call: TRBV6-5; d_call: TRBD1; cdr3_nt: TGTGCCAGCAGTTACGGGACAGGGGGCTTCGAGCAGTACTTC; cdr3_aa: CASSYGTGGFEQYF
clone_size: .; j_call: TRBJ1-1; v_call: TRBV9; d_call: .; cdr3_nt: TGTGCCAGCAGCGTTAAGGGAGGTGACACTGAAGCTTTCTTT; cdr3_aa: CASSVKGGDTEAFF
clone_size: many; j_call: TRBJ1-1; v_call: TRBV7-9; d_call: .; cdr3_nt: TGTGCCAGCAGCTTTAGATACACTGAAGCTTTCTTT; cdr3_aa: CASSFRYTEAFF
clone_size: few; j_call: TRBJ2-2; v_call: TRBV4-3; d_call: .; cdr3_nt: TGCGCCAGCAGCCAAGTACAGGGCACCGGGGAGCTGTTTTTT; cdr3_aa: CASSQVQGTGELFF
clone_size: .; j_call: TRBJ2-5; v_call: TRBV7-6; d_call: TRBD1; cdr3_nt: TGTGCCAGCAGCCCAGGGGACAGGGGGCCCTTCCAAGAGACCCAGTACTTC; cdr3_aa: CASSPGDRGPFQETQYF
clone_size: .; j_call: TRBJ2-5; v_call: TRBV4-1; d_call: .; cdr3_nt: TGCGCCAGCAGCCGCAGGGGAGAGACCCAGTACTTC; cdr3_aa: CASSRRGETQYF
clone_size: .; j_call: TRBJ2-3; v_call: TRBV5-4; d_call: .; cdr3_nt: TGTGCCAGCAGCGCTAAACGGCAGGGGTGGGTGACAGATACGCAGTATTTT; cdr3_aa: CASSAKRQGWVTDTQYF
clone_size: .; j_call: TRBJ2-1; v_call: TRBV6-5; d_call: .; cdr3_nt: TGTGCCAGCAGAAGCACTTACAATGAGCAGTTCTTC; cdr3_aa: CASRSTYNEQFF
clone_size: once; j_call: TRBJ1-2; v_call: TRBV5-1; d_call: TRBD1; cdr3_nt: TGCGCCAGCAGCTTGGGACAGGGGGCTCAGGGGGAGCGTGGCTACACCTTC; cdr3_aa: CASSLGQGAQGERGYTF